What follows is one T cell receptor beta chain and its context. Its cognate antigen is unknown. Data came from immunoSEQ multiplex PCR; TCRdb stores just in-frame clones and leaves some out. The sample carries 150,000 to 180,000 clones, under 95% recorded once. The ends were cut back, 7 bases at V and 4 bases at J, with 16 bases in the middle. The CDR3 has 13 residues. The germline CDR1 and CDR2 sequences are SQVTM and ANQGSEA. The sample originates from a study of T cell responses to AZD1222 COVID-19 vaccine. Study-level information: Second-dose timings of about 4 or about 12 weeks were pooled.

Regarding the study as a whole: Within unmutated variant regions lay the reported targets of nearly half of spike-specific TCRs. Baseline seropositives among AZD1222 recipients totaled only five or six. No repertoire was sampled before or during the peak T cell response, only after it.

This TCR was sampled from an adult in good health. The sample in question was peripheral blood, obtained on day 0 of AZD1222 vaccination. The chain carries TRBV29-1 and TRBJ1-2; TRBD1 might be the D (6 bases). The CDR3: CSDRGGVSYGYTF. The DNA for the CDR3 is TGCAGCGACCGAGGGGGGGTTAGCTATGGCTACACCTTC.